The T cell receptor (beta chain) under discussion was sequenced for a study of CD8 T cells in Susac syndrome. The CDR3 covers 14 residues. Germline CDR1 and CDR2: LGHDT and YNNKEL (reference sequence). With 4 bases removed from V and 2 bases from J, the gap between germline ends came to 12 bases. It was with random hexamers that roughly 0.5 to 1 ug RNA was reverse transcribed. TCRdb re-analysed the immunoSEQ multiplex PCR reads in MiXCR, keeping a single row per CDR3 protein. The data hold about 150,000 distinct CDR3 sequences, with 95% observed a single time. Specimen: CD8+ T cells from PBMCs. This clonotype was sampled from a human donor with Susac syndrome. J is TRBJ2-7 and V is TRBV3-1; tentatively, D is TRBD2 (6 bases). CDR3 nucleotides: TGTGCCAGCAGCCCGCGGGGAATACCCTACGAGCAGTACTTC. Translation: CASSPRGIPYEQYF.